The 8 T cell receptor beta chains listed next were all sequenced from one sample in a study of tumor and adjacent non-tumor tissue in lung cancer. TCRbeta libraries were built with three rounds of nested PCR, modified from ARM-PCR. TCRdb reprocessed the multiplex PCR reads with MiXCR, giving one entry per CDR3 protein. Of 50,000 to 60,000 distinct CDR3 sequences detected, about 70% appear once; the ten largest clones hold 23%. RNA was extracted from bulk tissue without any cell sorting. The normal lung tissue was taken more than 3 cm from the tumor edge. The sequencing input was distant non-tumor lung tissue. These receptors were taken from an older woman with non-small cell lung cancer.

Only one count was recorded for this clonotype. Because the CDR3 is missing its conserved closing phenylalanine or tryptophan, this is likely a read error. The chain recombines TRBV12-3 or TRBV12-4 with TRBJ1-2; D not resolved. CDR3 length: 13 residues. The CDR3, as DNA: TGTGTCAGCAGTTTTAGTCGCAACCATGGCTACACCTTA. This sequence encodes CVSSFSRNHGYTL.

Many counts were recorded for this clonotype. V usage is TRBV4-3 and J usage is TRBJ1-2; 8 bases match TRBD1. The CDR3 has 15 residues. Germline V gene data show CDR1 as LGHNA and CDR2 as YSLEER. V shed 3 bases, J shed 0 bases, and the junction held 3 bases outside the gene matches. The CDR3 here is CASSHPDRANYGYTF. CDR3 sequence (DNA): TGCGCCAGCAGCCATCCGGACAGGGCTAACTATGGCTACACCTTC.

As to this clonotype: The junction differs from germline at one of its ends, possibly a read error. The genes are TRBV29-1 and TRBJ2-1; D perhaps matches TRBD1 (6 bases). Germline V gives CDR1 SQVTM, CDR2 ANQGSEA. The CDR3 consists of 12 residues. The CDR3 is CSLGHRVGEQLF. DNA of the CDR3: TGCAGCCTTGGCCACAGGGTGGGTGAGCAGTTATTC.

The CDR3 spells CASSGQGLHEQYF. The CDR3 DNA reads as TGTGCCAGCAGCGGACAGGGGCTCCACGAGCAGTACTTC. The rearrangement uses TRBV5-6 and TRBJ2-7; 9 positions match TRBD1. The CDR3 loop spans 13 amino acids. Trimming removed 4 bases from V and 5 bases from J; junction bases left unmatched: 4. In germline, CDR1 is SGHDT, CDR2 YYEEEE.

With regard to this clonotype: Germline and junction disagree at one end, which may indicate a read error. V and J are TRBV14 and TRBJ2-1; no definite D call. CDR1 and CDR2 from the germline V gene are SGHDN and FVKESK. The CDR3 consists of 13 residues. The CDR3 loop reads CTSSQARIMERFF. The CDR3 DNA sequence: TGTACCAGCAGCCAAGCGAGAATAATGGAGCGGTTCTTC.

A remark on this clonotype: Its ends do not fully match the called genes, so a read error is possible. The V gene is TRBV4-3, the J gene TRBJ2-4; tentative D call: TRBD1 (6 bases). CDR1 and CDR2 from the germline V gene are LGHNA and YSLEER. CDR3 size: 15 residues. The CDR3 DNA reads TGCGTCAGCAGCCTATCCTGGACAGCTGAAAACATTCAGTACTTC. Its translation is CVSSLSWTAENIQYF.

As for this clonotype: Relative to the germline gene, one junction end is altered; a read error may explain this. The rearrangement uses TRBV7-9 and TRBJ2-7; TRBD2 matches 8 bases. This CDR3 spans 13 amino acids. CDR1 and CDR2 from the germline V gene are SEHNR and FQNEAQ (reference sequence). CDR3 in DNA: TGTGCCAGCAGCTCTAGCGGGTGCCACGAACAGTACTTC. It specifies CASSSSGCHEQYF.

A remark on this clonotype: One end of the junction is discordant with germline, which a read error may explain. For the CDR3, the DNA is TGTGCCAGCAGTTTATATTCAGTCTACGAGAAGTACTTC. Amino acids: CASSLYSVYEKYF. The chain employs TRBV28 and TRBJ2-7; D unclear. Germline CDR1 reads MDHEN; CDR2 reads SYDVKM. The CDR3 is 13 amino acids.